This T cell receptor beta chain stems from a study of T cell clonality in common variable immunodeficiency. The study's findings and limits: Repertoire-complication correlations in CVID were limited by patient heterogeneity.

Sequencing input was equivalent genomic DNA from CVID and controls. Sequencing used immunoSEQ multiplex PCR; TCRdb keeps in-frame clones, though not all of them. The specimen has 25,000 to 35,000 clones, none found just once. Per germline, CDR1 SNHLY and CDR2 FYNNEI. V was cut by 8 bases and J by 4 bases, with 26 bases left in between. The CDR3 spans 18 residues. This clone was picked up many times. Its target is not known. The read ends 3 residues early relative to the CDR3; the germline J gene fills the gap. This TCR was recovered from a person aged 18 to 75 in good health. The chain employs TRBV2 and TRBJ2-2; maybe TRBD2 (7 bases). Sequenced material: peripheral blood mononuclear cells. The CDR3 bases that were read are TGTGCCAGCGGCAATGAGGGGGGGTACCACCGGGGCACCGGGGAG. Translation: CASGNEGGYHRGTGE. The full CDR3 is CASGNEGGYHRGTGELFF.